The 24 T cell receptor beta chains presented below share a single source sample, sequenced in a study of blood T cell repertoires in COVID-19. Data came from immunoSEQ multiplex PCR; TCRdb stores just in-frame clones and leaves some out. The sample includes 25,000 to 35,000 clones, less than 85% of them seen just once. The sequencing sample was made of peripheral blood. These receptors were obtained from a woman aged 80 or over with acute or convalescent COVID-19.

The CDR3 protein is CATQGSGNTIYF. The DNA for the CDR3 is TGTGCCACCCAGGGCTCTGGAAACACCATATATTTT. The chain has TRBV6-5 and TRBJ1-3; TRBD1 is a possible D gene (5 bases). Germline CDR1 reads MNHEY; CDR2 reads SVGAGI. The length of the CDR3 is 12 residues. V was trimmed by 10 bases and J by 0 bases, leaving 7 bases between them.

In this sample, this clone turned up a few times. The chain combines TRBV11-3 with TRBJ2-4, with D tentatively TRBD1 (6 bases). V was cut by 5 bases and J by 4 bases, with 15 bases left in between. CDR3 length: 15 amino acids. Germline V lookup: CDR1 SGHNT, CDR2 YENEEA. CDR3 DNA sequence: TGTGCCAGCAGCCCCGGCCGGGACACAAAAAACATTCAGTACTTC. Protein product: CASSPGRDTKNIQYF.

A single count supports this clone. The chain carries TRBV7-2 and TRBJ1-2, with a weak D call TRBD1 (5 bases). This CDR3 spans 11 amino acids. The germline V gene has CDR1 SGHTA and CDR2 FQGNSA. V shed 5 bases and J shed 14 bases, with 15 bases lying between them. The CDR3 DNA follows: TGTGCCAGCAGCCCCCGGGACTTCATAACCTTC. It is translated as CASSPRDFITF.

CDR3 amino acids: CATSDPGTSGRGADTQYF. CDR3 nucleotide sequence: TGTGCCACCAGTGATCCAGGGACTAGCGGGAGAGGGGCAGATACGCAGTATTTT. The V call is TRBV24-1, the J call TRBJ2-3; 14 positions agree with TRBD2. Germline assignment: CDR1 KGHDR and CDR2 SFDVKD. The J segment lost 4 bases and the V segment lost 3 bases, leaving 8 bases of the junction unmatched. CDR3 length equals 18 residues.

CDR3 in DNA: TGTGCCAGCAGCAGATATCCCTACGAGCAGTACTTC. It specifies CASSRYPYEQYF. The V call is TRBV2, the J call TRBJ2-7; D is unresolved. The CDR3 has 12 amino acids. V was clipped by 6 bases and J by 2 bases, with 8 bases between them. The germline V gene has CDR1 SNHLY and CDR2 FYNNEI.

This chain uses TRBV6-6 with TRBJ1-2; 7 nucleotides match TRBD1. The CDR3 is made up of 16 amino acids. V lost 6 bases and J lost 0; bases outside the gene matches: 10. The V gene's germline CDR1 is MNHNY and CDR2 SVGAGI (reference sequence). CDR3 protein: CASSRSPGTANYGYTF. The DNA for the CDR3 is TGTGCCAGCAGCCGTTCGCCCGGGACAGCTAACTATGGCTACACCTTC.

The J gene is TRBJ2-7, the V gene TRBV10-1; 9 bases are a match to TRBD1. Germline V lookup: CDR1 WNHNN, CDR2 SYGVQD (reference sequence). V was pared by 6 bases and J by 3 bases, with 9 bases of the junction left unmatched. This CDR3 is built from 15 residues. The CDR3 here is CASRIWDRVYYEQYF. In DNA, the CDR3 is TGCGCCAGCAGGATCTGGGACAGGGTCTACTACGAGCAGTACTTC.

J is TRBJ2-2 and V is TRBV24-1, with 8 bases that match TRBD1. With V trimmed by 4 bases and J by 6 bases, 6 bases remained unmatched. CDR3 length: 15 amino acids. The germline gives CDR1 KGHDR, CDR2 SFDVKD. CDR3 in amino acids: CATSDIGTGPGELFF. In nucleotides, the CDR3 is TGTGCCACCAGTGACATAGGGACAGGTCCCGGGGAGCTGTTTTTT.

V is TRBV24-1 and J is TRBJ2-3; D remains ambiguous. CDR3 length: 15 amino acids. The V gene lost 5 bases and the J gene lost 0 bases, with 11 bases spanning the gap. Germline V gives CDR1 KGHDR, CDR2 SFDVKD. The CDR3 protein is CATSGVATSTDTQYF. As DNA, the CDR3 is TGTGCCACCAGTGGTGTAGCAACTAGCACAGATACGCAGTATTTT.

The chain couples TRBV28 to TRBJ2-7; TRBD1 might be the D (6 bases). The germline gives CDR1 MDHEN, CDR2 SYDVKM. The V end lost 8 bases, the J end lost 6 bases, and 14 bases lay between the germline ends. The CDR3 totals 12 residues. The CDR3 DNA is TGTGCCAGCGGATCAGGGGCGAGCGAGCAGTACTTC. This codes for CASGSGASEQYF.

The rearrangement joins TRBV13 to TRBJ1-6; 8 bases are shared with TRBD1. CDR1 and CDR2 (germline): PRHDT, FYEKMQ (reference sequence). CDR3 length equals 15 residues. Trimming cost V 5 bases and J 6 bases; bases outside gene matches: 6. The CDR3 region has the DNA TGTGCCAGCAGCCACAACCAGGGGGCTAATTCACCCCTCCACTTT. It yields the protein CASSHNQGANSPLHF.

Written as DNA, the CDR3 is TGTGCCAGCAGGGGGACTAGCGGGGCGGGATACAATGAGCAGTTCTTC. Protein sequence: CASRGTSGAGYNEQFF. This rearrangement joins TRBV5-4 to TRBJ2-1, with 13 bases that match TRBD2. This CDR3 region has 16 residues. The ends lost 5 bases at V and 4 bases at J; junction bases unmatched: 6. Germline V gives CDR1 SGHNT, CDR2 YYREEE (reference sequence).

The chain has TRBV23-1 and TRBJ1-1, with 10 nucleotides matching TRBD1. TRBV23-1 is filed as an ORF, its function uncertain. With V trimmed by 8 bases and J by 5 bases, 11 bases remained unmatched. The CDR3 runs to 15 residues. This CDR3 reads CASDTEGQGKTEAFF. The CDR3 DNA is TGCGCCAGCGACACAGAGGGACAGGGGAAGACTGAAGCTTTCTTT.

This chain uses TRBV7-9 with TRBJ2-7; TRBD1 matches 9 bases. Germline CDR1 reads SEHNR; CDR2 reads FQNEAQ (reference sequence). J was trimmed by 8 bases and V by 5 bases; bases with no gene match: 13. This CDR3 region has 15 residues. The CDR3 DNA is TGTGCCAGCAGCGACGATCTGGGGACAGGGATCAAGCAGTACTTC. It yields the protein CASSDDLGTGIKQYF.

This clone is labeled medium-sized. This sequence joins TRBV11-1 and TRBJ2-1, with D tentatively TRBD1 (6 bases). Germline CDR1 SGHAT, CDR2 FQDESV (reference sequence). V lost 9 bases and J 5 bases, leaving 11 bases between the germline ends. CDR3 size: 12 residues. CDR3 protein: CASTGTNNEQFF. In DNA form, the CDR3 reads TGTGCCAGTACGGGGACAAACAATGAGCAGTTCTTC.

V usage is TRBV7-2 and J usage is TRBJ2-1; D is perhaps TRBD2 (6 bases). V lost 0 bases and J lost 7, with 10 bases in between. CDR1 and CDR2 from the germline V gene are SGHTA and FQGNSA. The CDR3 sequence is 14 residues long. CDR3 protein: CASSLALRENEQFF. Written as DNA, the CDR3 is TGTGCCAGCAGCTTAGCTCTGCGGGAAAATGAGCAGTTCTTC.

The rearrangement uses TRBV6-4 and TRBJ2-2; 9 nucleotides agree with TRBD2. Looked up from germline, CDR1 is MRHNA and CDR2 is SNTAGT. The junction had 5 bases not matched to a gene; V was cut back by 2 bases and J by 4 bases. There are 16 residues in the CDR3. The DNA of the CDR3 is TGTGCCAGCAGTGACAGGCTAGCGGGGAGCACCGGGGAGCTGTTTTTT. This encodes CASSDRLAGSTGELFF.

The J gene is TRBJ2-3, the V gene TRBV21-1; the table names TRBD1, a call not compared with the DNA. TRBV21-1 represents a pseudogene. The CDR3 length is 12 residues. The CDR3 DNA sequence: TGTGCCAGCAGCGGCCCCACAGATACGCAGTATTTT. It is translated as CASSGPTDTQYF.

Remarks on this clone: The same CDR3 can be traced to other DNA sequences in this sample. The chain combines TRBV28 with TRBJ2-7; no clear D gene. CDR3 length: 10 amino acids. Germline loops: CDR1 MDHEN, CDR2 SYDVKM. The ends were cut back, 6 bases at V and 4 bases at J, with 4 bases in the middle. The CDR3 DNA follows: TGTGCCAGCAGCAGATACGAGCAGTACTTC. Its translation is CASSRYEQYF.

The chain employs TRBV25-1 and TRBJ2-2; possibly TRBD2 for D (5 bases). The germline V gene has CDR1 MGHDK and CDR2 SYGVNS. This CDR3 region has 15 residues. Trimming shortened V by 2 bases and J by 5 bases, and 12 bases separated the two germline ends. The DNA of the CDR3 is TGTGCCAGCAGTGAACCCGGACTCCAAACCGGGGAGCTGTTTTTT. This gives the protein CASSEPGLQTGELFF.

The chain recombines TRBV18 with TRBJ2-2; TRBD1 matches 8 bases. This CDR3 region has 16 residues. V dropped 4 bases and J dropped 3; count of bases not matched to a gene: 7. In germline, CDR1 is KGHSH, CDR2 LQKENI. The CDR3 protein is CASSLSDRAYTGELFF. The DNA for the CDR3 is TGTGCCAGCTCACTTTCGGACAGGGCGTACACCGGGGAGCTGTTTTTT.

The genes are TRBV19 and TRBJ2-7; D call uncertain. The CDR3 runs to 14 residues. V gave up 5 bases and J gave up 2 bases, with 13 bases separating them. CDR1 and CDR2 from the germline V gene are LNHDA and SQIVND (reference sequence). The CDR3 nucleotides are TGTGCCAGTAGTCCATCTTGGCCTGCCTACGAGCAGTACTTC. It yields the protein CASSPSWPAYEQYF.

The chain employs TRBV25-1 and TRBJ2-1; TRBD1 matches at 10 bases. The CDR3 runs 15 residues. CDR1 is MGHDK, CDR2 SYGVNS, per germline. After removal of 3 bases from V and 2 bases from J, the junction contained 1 base not matched to a gene. CDR3 amino acids: CASSETGGAYNEQFF. The CDR3 nucleotides are TGTGCCAGCAGTGAGACAGGGGGCGCCTACAATGAGCAGTTCTTC.

This clone was counted once. The chain carries TRBV5-6 and TRBJ1-1; D may be TRBD1 (5 bases). Germline lookup yields CDR1 SGHDT and CDR2 YYEEEE. The V end was cut by 5 bases, the J end by 1 base, with 6 bases between. The CDR3 loop spans 12 amino acids. The DNA for the CDR3 is TGTGCCAGCAGAAGGGGGAACACTGAAGCTTTCTTT. Translated, it gives CASRRGNTEAFF.